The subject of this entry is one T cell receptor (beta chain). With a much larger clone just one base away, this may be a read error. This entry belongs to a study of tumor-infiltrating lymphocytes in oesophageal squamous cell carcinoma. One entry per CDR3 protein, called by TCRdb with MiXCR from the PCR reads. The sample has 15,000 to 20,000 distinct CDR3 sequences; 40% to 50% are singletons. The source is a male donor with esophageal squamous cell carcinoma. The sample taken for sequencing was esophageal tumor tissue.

CDR3 protein: CASSFVGSYNKQYF. In nucleotides, the CDR3 is TGTGCCAGCAGTTTCGTCGGTTCCTACAATAAGCAGTACTTC. The rearrangement joins TRBV12-3 or TRBV12-4 to TRBJ2-4; no clear D gene. With 3 bases removed from V and 13 bases from J, the gap between germline ends came to 19 bases. This CDR3 comprises 14 residues.